Following are 31 T cell receptor beta chains from one sample sequenced in a study of cytomegalovirus exposure and HLA in healthy donors. TCRdb's copy holds only in-frame clones and misses some; the assay was immunoSEQ multiplex PCR. The sample lists about 82,000 clones, 85% to 95% occurring once. Sequencing was performed on PBMCs. These receptors all come from a man aged 18-30 years in good health and CMV-seronegative.

The chain employs TRBV11-2 and TRBJ1-3; D uncertain. The germline CDR1 and CDR2 sequences are SGHAT and FQNNGV. The V end was cut by 3 bases, the J end by 0 bases, with 15 bases between. The CDR3 has 17 residues. This CDR3 is CASSFVSGSFSGNTIYF. The CDR3 region has the DNA TGTGCCAGCAGCTTCGTCTCAGGCAGTTTCTCTGGAAACACCATATATTTT.

The count of this clone is one. The V call is TRBV7-6, the J call TRBJ2-1; the match to TRBD1 covers 10 bases. The CDR3 covers 15 residues. The germline V gene has CDR1 SGHVS and CDR2 FNYEAQ. V trimming: 2 bases; J trimming: 7 bases; junction bases outside the gene matches: 5. Here the CDR3 reads CASSLRGQGRNEQFF. The DNA of the CDR3 is TGTGCCAGCAGCTTACGGGGACAGGGGAGGAATGAGCAGTTCTTC.

This CDR3 is CASSPLGEGGDGYTF. CDR3 nucleotides: TGTGCCAGCAGCCCCCTCGGAGAAGGGGGTGATGGCTACACCTTC. The V call is TRBV5-8, the J call TRBJ1-2; maybe TRBD1 (6 bases). The V gene's germline CDR1 is SGHTS and CDR2 YDEGEE. This CDR3 has 15 amino acids. V lost 4 bases, J lost 6 bases, and 19 bases lay in between.

This chain's CDR3 is CASSQEGLGTTNTGELFF. DNA for the CDR3: TGCGCCAGCAGCCAAGAAGGGCTGGGGACTACTAACACCGGGGAGCTGTTTTTT. The V gene is TRBV4-1, the J gene TRBJ2-2, with 7 bases fitting TRBD2. V lost 0 bases to trimming and J lost 2 bases; unmatched junction nucleotides: 9. The CDR3 has 18 amino acids. In germline, CDR1 is MGHRA, CDR2 YSYEKL.

This chain joins TRBV5-5 and TRBJ1-6; D is undetermined. Germline V gene sequence: CDR1 SGHKS, CDR2 YYEKEE (reference sequence). This CDR3 comprises 16 residues. The ends were cut back, 0 bases at V and 9 bases at J, with 16 bases in the middle. CDR3 in amino acids: CASSLDWVVSSSPLHF. The CDR3, as DNA: TGTGCCAGCAGCTTGGATTGGGTAGTATCTAGTTCACCCCTCCACTTT.

The J gene is TRBJ2-3, the V gene TRBV6-4, with D possibly matching TRBD2 (6 bases). Germline CDR1 MRHNA, CDR2 SNTAGT. CDR3 length: 13 residues. Trimming shortened V by 0 bases and J by 8 bases, and 9 bases separated the two germline ends. In DNA, the CDR3 is TGTGCCAGCAGTGACTCAGAGGAGGGTACGCAGTATTTT. This translates into CASSDSEEGTQYF.

The V and J genes are TRBV25-1 and TRBJ2-7, with D possibly matching TRBD1 (5 bases). The germline V gene encodes CDR1 MGHDK and CDR2 SYGVNS. The CDR3 covers 15 residues. Trimming pared 6 bases from V and 7 bases from J, leaving 22 bases between. CDR3 DNA sequence: TGTGCCAGCAGCAGACTCCAGGGTAGGGGCGGAGAGCAGTACTTC. Its translation: CASSRLQGRGGEQYF.

This chain joins TRBV7-2 and TRBJ1-5; D gene unclear. Trimming shortened V by 5 bases and J by 6 bases, and 20 bases separated the two germline ends. CDR1 is SGHTA and CDR2 is FQGNSA in the germline V gene. The CDR3 sequence is 16 residues long. The CDR3 spells CASSPRVIQSGQPQHF. The CDR3 DNA sequence: TGTGCCAGCAGCCCGAGGGTGATTCAGTCGGGTCAGCCCCAGCATTTT.

This clone was detected once. The rearrangement uses TRBV18 and TRBJ2-6; D gene uncertain. The CDR3 has 15 amino acids. Germline V gene data show CDR1 as KGHSH and CDR2 as LQKENI. V was pared by 3 bases and J by 2 bases, with 8 bases between. The CDR3 DNA reads TGTGCCAGCTCACCCCAGATGACTGGGGCCAACGTCCTGACTTTC. This codes for CASSPQMTGANVLTF.

This chain joins TRBV7-6 and TRBJ2-7; TRBD2 matches at 8 bases. Germline CDR1 is SGHVS and CDR2 is FNYEAQ. The CDR3 is made up of 14 amino acids. The V gene end was trimmed by 1 base and the J gene end by 2 bases; junction bases not matched to a gene: 1. The CDR3 reads CASSLELAAYEQYF. As DNA, the CDR3 is TGTGCCAGCAGCTTAGAACTAGCGGCCTACGAGCAGTACTTC. Complete variable domain (other parts from reference TRBV7-6 and TRBJ2-7): GAGVSQSPRYKVTKRGQDVALRCDPISGHVSLYWYRQALGQGPEFLTYFNYEAQQDKSGLPNDRFSAERPEGSISTLTIQRTEQRDSAMYRCASSLELAAYEQYFGPGTRLTVT.

CDR3 nucleotides: TGTGCCATCAGTCCTAGCGGATACTACGAGCAGTACTTC. As protein: CAISPSGYYEQYF. This chain uses TRBV10-3 with TRBJ2-7, with 7 positions matching TRBD2. The germline gives CDR1 ENHRY, CDR2 SYGVKD. This CDR3 has 13 residues. Germline trimming cut 5 bases from V and 3 bases from J; bases unmatched to any gene: 4.

The CDR3 DNA follows: TGCGCCAGCAGCCAAGATAAGGGGTCGGGCACTAATGAAAAACTGTTTTTT. This gives the protein CASSQDKGSGTNEKLFF. V and J are TRBV4-1 and TRBJ1-4; the D gene is possibly TRBD1 (5 bases). Germline CDR1 reads MGHRA; CDR2 reads YSYEKL. The V and J ends lost 0 bases and 2 bases respectively, with 13 bases between them. The CDR3 length is 17 residues.

The genes are TRBV30 and TRBJ1-2, with unresolved D. This CDR3 comprises 10 residues. Trimming removed 2 bases at V and 7 bases at J, with 5 bases between. Germline loops: CDR1 GTSNPN, CDR2 SVGIG (reference sequence). CDR3 sequence (DNA): TGTGCCTGGAGTCGGGTTGGCTACACCTTC. Protein sequence: CAWSRVGYTF.

V usage is TRBV19 and J usage is TRBJ1-5; 7 bases agree with TRBD1. The CDR3 is made up of 16 amino acids. J lost 0 bases, V lost 7 bases, and 9 bases had no gene match. Per the germline V gene, CDR1 is LNHDA and CDR2 is SQIVND (reference sequence). Here the CDR3 reads CASTPLQGPSNQPQHF. The CDR3, as DNA: TGTGCCAGTACCCCATTACAGGGGCCTAGCAATCAGCCCCAGCATTTT.

The chain recombines TRBV4-2 with TRBJ2-7; TRBD1 agrees at 7 bases. V trimming: 6 bases; J trimming: 0 bases; junction bases outside the gene matches: 8. CDR3 length equals 15 residues. Germline V gene data show CDR1 as LGHNA and CDR2 as YNFKEQ. This CDR3 reads CASRTGTELSYEQYF. In DNA, the CDR3 is TGTGCCAGCAGGACCGGGACAGAGCTCTCCTACGAGCAGTACTTC.

V usage is TRBV5-1 and J usage is TRBJ2-7, with TRBD1 matching 7 bases. V shed 0 bases, J shed 6 bases, and the junction held 9 bases outside the gene matches. The CDR3 is made up of 15 amino acids. Per the germline V gene, CDR1 is SGHRS and CDR2 is YFSETQ. CDR3 coding DNA: TGCGCCAGCAGCTTGGCTTGGGGACAGAATCTCGAGCAGTACTTC. Encoded protein: CASSLAWGQNLEQYF.

This chain uses TRBV7-2 with TRBJ1-1; maybe TRBD1 (5 bases). V was clipped by 3 bases and J by 0 bases, with 11 bases between them. The CDR3 sequence is 15 residues long. The germline V gene encodes CDR1 SGHTA and CDR2 FQGNSA. CDR3 DNA sequence: TGTGCCAGCAGCTTTTCAGGGTCCCTGAACACTGAAGCTTTCTTT. Translating gives CASSFSGSLNTEAFF.

The rearrangement joins TRBV7-2 to TRBJ1-3; a possible D gene is TRBD1 (5 bases). Deletions cut 1 base from V and 0 bases from J, with 10 bases between. The CDR3 sequence is 16 residues long. Germline CDR1 and CDR2: SGHTA and FQGNSA. CDR3 DNA sequence: TGTGCCAGCAGCTTAGTAGGGGCGCGCTCTGGAAACACCATATATTTT. It yields the protein CASSLVGARSGNTIYF.

The rearrangement uses TRBV4-1 and TRBJ2-3; weak D call: TRBD2 (6 bases). CDR1 is MGHRA and CDR2 is YSYEKL in the germline V gene. The CDR3 consists of 16 residues. V dropped 3 bases and J dropped 6 bases, with 19 bases sitting between them. CDR3 loop: CASSQPRRAPGDTQYF. The CDR3 DNA is TGCGCCAGCAGCCAGCCACGGAGGGCCCCTGGGGATACGCAGTATTTT.

This clone was seen a single time. This rearrangement joins TRBV11-3 to TRBJ2-7; D is perhaps TRBD1 (6 bases). V lost 3 bases and J lost 7, with 16 bases in between. The CDR3 contains 14 residues. Germline loops: CDR1 SGHNT, CDR2 YENEEA. The CDR3 DNA reads as TGTGCCAGCAGCTTCAGGGGTGGGATGGAGGAGCAGTACTTC. Translation gives CASSFRGGMEEQYF.

This clone has a single count. V and J are TRBV10-3 and TRBJ2-7, with D possibly matching TRBD2 (6 bases). The length of the CDR3 is 13 residues. Trimming removed 11 bases from V and 0 bases from J, with 14 bases in between. CDR1 and CDR2 from the germline V gene are ENHRY and SYGVKD. CDR3 DNA: TGTGCCCTGGCCCCGGGAGCCTCCTACGAGCAGTACTTC. Protein product: CALAPGASYEQYF.

The chain uses TRBV4-3 and TRBJ2-5; 13 positions agree with TRBD2. V lost 8 bases and J lost 4; bases outside the gene matches: 4. The germline V gene has CDR1 LGHNA and CDR2 YSLEER. The CDR3 spans 14 residues. The CDR3 DNA follows: TGCGCCAGCTCACTAGCGGGAGGGGTAGAGACCCAGTACTTC. It translates to CASSLAGGVETQYF.

The chain recombines TRBV7-6 with TRBJ1-5; D unclear. The V and J ends lost 2 bases and 8 bases respectively, with 16 bases between them. The CDR3 covers 15 residues. Germline CDR1 is SGHVS and CDR2 is FNYEAQ. In DNA form, the CDR3 reads TGTGCCAGCAGCTTAAGCAGTGCTGGGAGGGAGCCCCAGCATTTT. This encodes CASSLSSAGREPQHF.

The rearrangement links TRBV7-2 to TRBJ2-7; D uncertain. The CDR3 sequence is 14 residues long. V dropped 1 base and J dropped 0 bases, with 7 bases sitting between them. The germline V gene encodes CDR1 SGHTA and CDR2 FQGNSA. DNA for the CDR3: TGTGCCAGCAGCTTAGATGTCATCTCCTACGAGCAGTACTTC. It is translated as CASSLDVISYEQYF.

The rearrangement uses TRBV28 and TRBJ2-5; weak D call: TRBD2 (5 bases). CDR3 size: 13 residues. Germline CDR1 and CDR2: MDHEN and SYDVKM. V was clipped by 3 bases and J by 3 bases, with 8 bases between them. CDR3 in amino acids: CASSLIGEETQYF. CDR3 nucleotide sequence: TGTGCCAGCAGTTTGATCGGGGAAGAGACCCAGTACTTC.

This chain connects TRBV6-6 to TRBJ2-7; the match to TRBD2 covers 8 bases. V was clipped by 5 bases and J by 3 bases; unmatched bases: 12. The CDR3 is made up of 16 amino acids. Per germline, CDR1 MNHNY and CDR2 SVGAGI (reference sequence). CDR3 protein: CASSLIFLAGYYEQYF. The CDR3 DNA sequence: TGTGCCAGCAGTCTTATTTTCCTAGCGGGTTACTACGAGCAGTACTTC.

The chain combines TRBV30 with TRBJ2-3, with 11 bases identical to TRBD2. The length of the CDR3 is 14 residues. Germline assignment: CDR1 GTSNPN and CDR2 SVGIG (reference sequence). Trimming took 7 bases from V and 6 from J; bases not matched to a gene: 9. CDR3 loop: CASALAGGRDTQYF. The CDR3 coding sequence is TGTGCCTCAGCTCTAGCGGGGGGCAGGGATACGCAGTATTTT.

In its sample, this clone was seen a few times. Here the CDR3 reads CASSGDNYLVSIYF. The CDR3 DNA is TGTGCCAGCAGTGGGGACAATTACCTAGTCTCCATATATTTT. V usage is TRBV6-1 and J usage is TRBJ1-3; a possible D gene is TRBD1 (6 bases). The CDR3 loop spans 14 amino acids. The germline V and J ends were trimmed by 4 bases and 11 bases, with 18 bases remaining between them. The germline V gene has CDR1 MNHNS and CDR2 SASEGT.

J is TRBJ1-1 and V is TRBV6-4; D is unclear. The ends were cut back, 2 bases at V and 6 bases at J, with 7 bases in the middle. The CDR3 length is 12 residues. Germline assignment: CDR1 MRHNA and CDR2 SNTAGT. The CDR3 coding sequence is TGTGCCAGCAGTGACCGAGGAGCTGAAGCTTTCTTT. This translates into CASSDRGAEAFF.

The CDR3 DNA is TGTGCCAGCAGCCTTAGTCTTGGGACAGGCCCTTACGAGCAGTACTTC. This gives the protein CASSLSLGTGPYEQYF. This chain links TRBV5-4 with TRBJ2-7; 8 nucleotides align to TRBD1. The ends lost 4 bases at V and 4 bases at J; junction bases unmatched: 13. Germline values: CDR1 SGHNT, CDR2 YYREEE (reference sequence). The CDR3 is made up of 16 amino acids.

The chain is built from TRBV2 and TRBJ2-7, with 7 bases identical to TRBD1. This CDR3 is 14 amino acids long. Germline trimming cut 4 bases from V and 2 bases from J; bases unmatched to any gene: 5. Germline CDR1 reads SNHLY; CDR2 reads FYNNEI. The CDR3 here is CASSGQGVPYEQYF. CDR3 sequence (DNA): TGTGCCAGCAGTGGGCAGGGGGTCCCCTACGAGCAGTACTTC.